This T cell receptor (beta chain) was captured by sequencing in a study of T cell responses to AZD1222 COVID-19 vaccine. Per germline, CDR1 SGHTA and CDR2 FQGNSA. This CDR3 spans 16 amino acids. Trimming stripped 3 bases from V and 9 bases from J, with 18 bases between. Libraries were prepared by immunoSEQ multiplex PCR; TCRdb keeps only in-frame clonotypes and omits some of them. This table holds 58,000 or so clones, 84% found once. This clone showed up just a few times. This receptor was identified in an adult in good health. The chain links TRBV7-2 to TRBJ1-6; a possible D gene is TRBD1 (5 bases). Sequencing used peripheral blood, obtained on day 0 of AZD1222 vaccination. This CDR3 reads CASSLGGGQITSPLHF. The DNA of the CDR3 is TGTGCCAGCAGCTTGGGGGGAGGGCAGATTACTTCACCCCTCCACTTT. Looking up the rest from reference TRBV7-2 and TRBJ1-6 gives the full variable domain: GAGVSQSPSNKVTEKGKDVELRCDPISGHTALYWYRQSLGQGLEFLIYFQGNSAPDKSGLPSDRFSAERTGGSVSTLTIQRTQQEDSAVYLCASSLGGGQITSPLHFGNGTRLTVT.